One sample yielded the 6 T cell receptor beta chains listed below, sequenced in a study of blood T cell repertoires in COVID-19. Some clones are missing from TCRdb's copy, which holds only in-frame ones; the method was immunoSEQ multiplex PCR. The top ten hold approximately 25% of the sample, which has about 120,000 clones, approximately 80% seen once. Input material: peripheral blood. These TCRs come from a human donor in a cohort sampled during active COVID-19.

This clone was found once. The J gene is TRBJ2-3, the V gene TRBV29-1, with 9 bases fitting TRBD2. Trimming took 3 bases from V and 2 from J; bases not matched to a gene: 6. Germline CDR1 SQVTM, CDR2 ANQGSEA. CDR3 length: 15 residues. The DNA for the CDR3 is TGCAGCGTTGATGGTAGCGGGGGAGCCACAGATACGCAGTATTTT. It specifies CSVDGSGGATDTQYF.

The gene calls are TRBV28 and TRBJ2-1, with D uncertain. Germline lookup yields CDR1 MDHEN and CDR2 SYDVKM. Trimming shortened V by 7 bases and J by 0 bases, and 16 bases separated the two germline ends. This CDR3 has 16 residues. CDR3 DNA: TGTGCCAGCACCCTAACTTTGCGCTTCTCCTACAATGAGCAGTTCTTC. This sequence encodes CASTLTLRFSYNEQFF.

This chain links TRBV7-3 with TRBJ2-1; TRBD1 matches 7 bases. Germline-derived CDR1 and CDR2 are SGHTA and FQGTGA. Trimming took 4 bases from V and 5 from J; bases not matched to a gene: 5. The length of the CDR3 is 14 residues. DNA for the CDR3: TGTGCCAGCAGCTCGGGACAGACTCACAATGAGCAGTTCTTC. Protein sequence: CASSSGQTHNEQFF.

The chain has TRBV29-1 and TRBJ1-1; D not resolved. V dropped 6 bases and J dropped 1 base, with 9 bases sitting between them. Germline V gene lookup returns CDR1 SQVTM and CDR2 ANQGSEA. This CDR3 has 12 residues. The CDR3 protein is CSVATGNTEAFF. Here the CDR3 DNA reads TGCAGCGTCGCGACGGGGAACACTGAAGCTTTCTTT.

The chain combines TRBV6-5 with TRBJ1-1; TRBD1 matches 9 bases. Trimming took 7 bases from V and 11 from J; bases not matched to a gene: 14. The germline gives CDR1 MNHEY, CDR2 SVGAGI. This CDR3 has 14 amino acids. The CDR3 DNA reads TGTGCCAGCACTCCCCCGGGACAGGGTAGGAGGGCTTTCTTT. Its translation is CASTPPGQGRRAFF.

This rearrangement joins TRBV6-5 to TRBJ2-3; 12 bases map to TRBD2. In germline, CDR1 is MNHEY, CDR2 SVGAGI. The CDR3 totals 16 residues. V lost 0 bases and J lost 6; bases outside the gene matches: 4. The CDR3 DNA sequence: TGTGCCAGCAGTTACTCACTAGCGGGAGGCGGGGATACGCAGTATTTT. This gives the protein CASSYSLAGGGDTQYF.